This is a list of T cell receptor beta chains from one sample in a study of technical replicates of blood from a few donors. The protocol was immunoSEQ multiplex PCR, while the TCRdb copy is restricted to in-frame clones and leaves out a portion. This table has under 90,000 clones, 85% to 95% appearing once. Sequencing was carried out using T cells isolated from PBMCs. All receptors derive from a human donor in good health. Each CDR3 is given without its conserved first and last residue. Clone size, where shown, is once, few, many, or a class for clones that have expanded.

j_gene	v_gene	abundance	CDR3aa
TRBJ2-7	TRBV6-5	once	ASSLTGGPTYEQY
TRBJ1-1	TRBV30	NA	AWRGLHTEAF
TRBJ1-4	TRBV28	NA	ASRAHGASTNEKLF
TRBJ1-4	TRBV13	NA	ASSATPYRDRDEKLF
TRBJ1-2	TRBV19	few	ASSDRIYGYT
TRBJ2-2	TRBV7-7	NA	ASSLVGAQRELF
TRBJ2-7	TRBV4-1	once	ASSPGGIDSYEQY
TRBJ2-2	TRBV15	NA	ATSRGGSGELF
TRBJ2-7	TRBV18	NA	ASSPAGPREQY
TRBJ2-7	TRBV4-1	NA	ASSHPEPGAEQY
TRBJ1-1	TRBV27	few	ASSLGPRGGAF
TRBJ1-2	TRBV2	NA	ASTGQGTYGYT
TRBJ2-3	TRBV10-1	NA	ATSGLAGSDTQY
TRBJ2-3	TRBV6-1	NA	ASSELGVTDTQY
TRBJ1-5	TRBV5-8	NA	ASSLWTGNSNQPQH
TRBJ1-5	TRBV18	NA	ASSRKGQADQPQH
TRBJ2-1	TRBV6-5	NA	ASSTLAGGYNEQF
TRBJ2-1	TRBV28	once	ASSSTAGGSYNEQF
TRBJ1-3	TRBV10-2	few	ASGKGQGVDTIY
TRBJ2-1	TRBV7-6	NA	ASSSRGGGLDEQF
TRBJ1-2	TRBV11-2	NA	ASSLAQYRGAGYT
TRBJ1-5	TRBV6-5	NA	ASSYDYYQPQH
TRBJ2-7	TRBV6-6	NA	ASRVLGGAYEQY
TRBJ2-7	TRBV6-1	NA	ASVGSSYEQY
TRBJ2-2	TRBV9	NA	ASSSRTGGVKTGELF
TRBJ2-5	TRBV7-2	NA	ASSFQGTRAETQY
TRBJ2-7	TRBV6-5	once	ASSFAGGPTYEQY
TRBJ1-2	TRBV19	NA	ASSGGTNYGYT
TRBJ2-7	TRBV30	once	AWWAWDTRGEQY
TRBJ2-1	TRBV5-6	NA	ASSLVGGQGSTDEQF
TRBJ2-1	TRBV14	NA	ASSRTSGVSVQF
TRBJ2-7	TRBV2	NA	ASSEARGRYEQY
TRBJ2-5	TRBV28	NA	ASRRPPKPSTWGQGGTQY
TRBJ1-1	TRBV5-1	NA	ASSNYPGKAEAF
TRBJ1-1	TRBV18	NA	ASSLNGGGYTEAF
TRBJ1-4	TRBV5-1	NA	ASSLGRGSIATNEKLF
TRBJ1-1	TRBV6-5	once	ASRPRQPLEAF
TRBJ2-2	TRBV19	NA	ASSSWDSKSRELF
TRBJ1-5	TRBV7-9	NA	ASSSYGTGGNQPQH
TRBJ2-7	TRBV27	NA	ASARGGTYEQY
TRBJ1-4	TRBV27	NA	ASGRTADRPGRTNEKLF
TRBJ2-7	TRBV29-1	NA	SVGTSSYEQY
TRBJ2-1	TRBV2	NA	ASNRGTSGGAWDEQF
TRBJ2-2	TRBV6-5	NA	ASSPWAGEVGELF
TRBJ2-3	TRBV6-5	NA	ASSSSRGTDTQY
TRBJ1-1	TRBV19	NA	ASDQGVEAF
TRBJ2-7	TRBV28	NA	ASTPGVEGYEQY
TRBJ2-7	TRBV19	NA	ASQTGTGGPGEQY
TRBJ1-5	TRBV11-2	NA	ASSIDRGIGQPQH
TRBJ2-7	TRBV5-6	NA	ASSLVGTAYEQY
TRBJ1-3	TRBV9	NA	ASGGDTIY
TRBJ1-2	TRBV7-2	NA	ASSLQGTYGYT
TRBJ2-1	TRBV5-1	NA	ASSLSWTRLNEQF
TRBJ1-2	TRBV2	NA	ASSERESSYGYT
TRBJ1-5	TRBV5-4	NA	ASSSGGDQPQH